Listed below are T cell receptor beta chains from one sample, sequenced in a study of blood T cell repertoires in COVID-19. The method was immunoSEQ multiplex PCR; TCRdb's version includes in-frame clones alone and lacks a portion of them. The table lists approximately 280,000 clones, roughly four fifths of them singletons. The specimen sequenced was PBMCs or T cells enriched from blood (not recorded which). All receptors derive from a man aged 35-49 years who had been exposed to COVID-19. CDR3s include the opening cysteine and the closing phenylalanine or tryptophan. D genes are given only for firm matches. Clone sizes are given selectively: once, few, many, or a class where the clone is expanded.

v_gene	abundance	j_gene	d_gene	CDR3nt	CDR3aa
TRBV15	few	TRBJ1-5	NA	TGTGCCACCAGCAGAGATCGGAGCCCGCGCGGTCAGCCCCAGCATTTT	CATSRDRSPRGQPQHF
TRBV6-5	NA	TRBJ1-2	NA	TGTGCCACAAAACAGGGTAATAAGGACTATGGCTACACCTTC	CATKQGNKDYGYTF
TRBV29-1	NA	TRBJ2-1	TRBD2	TGCAGCGTTTCCGCTAGCGGGGGGAGAAATGAGCAGTTCTTC	CSVSASGGRNEQFF
TRBV27	NA	TRBJ1-6	NA	TGTGCCACCTGCTGGAGGTCGGGCAATTCACCCCTCCACTTT	CATCWRSGNSPLHF
TRBV28	NA	TRBJ2-2	NA	TGTGCCAGCAGTTTAGGATCGGGGAACACCGGGGAGCTGTTTTTT	CASSLGSGNTGELFF
TRBV18	NA	TRBJ1-5	NA	TGTGCCAGCTCACCGAGTATATCTTCTAATCAGCCCCAGCATTTT	CASSPSISSNQPQHF
TRBV9	once	TRBJ2-1	TRBD2	TGTGCCAGCACCCCGCCGGGACTAGCGGGAGGTGAGCAGTTCTTC	CASTPPGLAGGEQFF
TRBV24-1	once	TRBJ2-1	TRBD1	TGTGCCACCAGTGATCCCACAGGGGGCGCCTACAATGAGCAGTTCTTC	CATSDPTGGAYNEQFF
TRBV24-1	NA	TRBJ2-1	TRBD2	TGTGCCACCAACCGGGAGGATCGTGTTAGCGCCACCTACAATGAGCAGTTCTTC	CATNREDRVSATYNEQFF
TRBV27	NA	TRBJ2-7	TRBD1	TGTGCCAGCAGTACTAGACAGGGTTCCTACGAGCAGTACTTC	CASSTRQGSYEQYF
TRBV6-5	few	TRBJ2-7	NA	TGTGCCAGCAAGAGGAACATTTTGGACGAGCAGTACTTC	CASKRNILDEQYF
TRBV5-1	NA	TRBJ2-3	NA	TGCGCCAGCAGCTTGGCCAACTCAGATACGCAGTATTTT	CASSLANSDTQYF
TRBV6-6	NA	TRBJ2-5	NA	TGTGCCAGCAGTATCGAGCAGACCCAGTACTTC	CASSIEQTQYF
TRBV9	NA	TRBJ1-3	NA	TGTGCCAGCAGCGTAGCTCCCCCAGGCTCTCCTGGAAACACCATATATTTT	CASSVAPPGSPGNTIYF
TRBV7-3	NA	TRBJ1-2	NA	TGTGCCAGCAGCTTCGGCGGGGCTCAAGGCTACACCTTC	CASSFGGAQGYTF
TRBV18	NA	TRBJ2-2	NA	TGTGCCAGCTCCCCGCGGCTTGGTGGCGGGAAAAACACCGGGGAGCTGTTTTTT	CASSPRLGGGKNTGELFF
TRBV24-1	NA	TRBJ1-6	NA	TGTGCCACCAGTGATTCTCAGGTGAATAATTCACCCCTCCACTTT	CATSDSQVNNSPLHF
TRBV5-4	NA	TRBJ1-4	NA	TGTGCCAGCAGCCCCGGGAGGGTTAATGAAAAACTGTTTTTT	CASSPGRVNEKLFF
TRBV21-1	NA	TRBJ2-7	NA	TGTGCCAGCACTCCCGTCCGCAGGAATACCTACGAGCAGTACTTC	CASTPVRRNTYEQYF
TRBV7-3	NA	TRBJ1-5	TRBD1	TGTGCCAGCAGCTTAGGTTGGGGACAGGGACACAATCAGCCCCAGCATTTT	CASSLGWGQGHNQPQHF
TRBV2	NA	TRBJ1-4	NA	TGTGCCAGCAGTGTCCGGGTTTCTGAAAAACTGTTTTTT	CASSVRVSEKLFF
TRBV7-3	once	TRBJ2-2	TRBD2	TGTGCCAGCAGCCCCTTGGGGGGGAGAGGGGAGCTGTTTTTT	CASSPLGGRGELFF